The entry that follows covers one T cell receptor (beta chain) sequence. V dropped 6 bases and J dropped 3; count of bases not matched to a gene: 8. The length of the CDR3 is 14 residues. The germline V gene encodes CDR1 MNHNY and CDR2 SVGAGI (reference sequence). The data belong to a study of blood T cell repertoires in COVID-19. The data were produced by immunoSEQ multiplex PCR, yet TCRdb's version contains in-frame clones alone and is incomplete. The profile shows about 480,000 clones, over 75% of them singletons. The receptor comes from a woman aged 40 to 50 who had recovered from COVID-19. The chain uses TRBV6-6 and TRBJ2-7; 7 nucleotides match TRBD1. The sequencing sample was made of PBMCs or T cells enriched from blood (not recorded which). This chain's CDR3 is CASRQDRSHYEQYF. Here the CDR3 DNA reads TGTGCCAGCAGACAGGACAGGAGCCACTACGAGCAGTACTTC.